These 13 T cell receptor beta chains originate from one sample sequenced in a study of shared clonotypes between healthy human individuals. The table came from immunoSEQ multiplex PCR; TCRdb's copy has only in-frame clones and leaves some out. The sample carries about 2.3 million clones, approximately 95% recorded once. The sequenced sample consisted of naive CD4+ T cells from PBMCs. Described subset: CD45RA+ positively selected. These receptors were taken from a man younger than 35 in good health. Some clones in this sample may be carry-over from other donors' samples.

As concerns this clone: The same CDR3 arises from other DNA sequences in this sample as well. The chain has TRBV5-1 and TRBJ2-1; TRBD2 matches 8 bases. The CDR3 is made up of 15 amino acids. The ends lost 3 bases at V and 1 base at J; junction bases unmatched: 3. CDR1 is SGHRS and CDR2 is YFSETQ in the germline V gene. CDR3 nucleotides: TGCGCCAGCAGCTCTTTAGCGGGATCCTACAATGAGCAGTTCTTC. As protein: CASSSLAGSYNEQFF. The full variable domain, in which reference TRBV5-1 and TRBJ2-1 provide the parts outside the CDR3, is KAGVTQTPRYLIKTRGQQVTLSCSPISGHRSVSWYQQTPGQGLQFLFEYFSETQRNKGNFPGRFSGRQFSNSRSEMNVSTLELGDSALYLCASSSLAGSYNEQFFGPGTRLTVL.

The J gene is TRBJ1-2, the V gene TRBV28, with TRBD1 as a possible D gene (6 bases). The CDR3 consists of 13 residues. Germline V gene sequence: CDR1 MDHEN, CDR2 SYDVKM. The V and J ends lost 5 bases and 3 bases respectively, with 10 bases between them. The CDR3 here is CASSRGADYGYTF. The CDR3 region has the DNA TGTGCCAGCAGTCGGGGGGCGGACTATGGCTACACCTTC.

The chain carries TRBV27 and TRBJ1-4; D is unresolved. Germline CDR1 and CDR2: MNHEY and SMNVEV (reference sequence). The length of the CDR3 is 15 residues. The V and J ends lost 5 bases and 0 bases respectively, with 10 bases between them. CDR3 nucleotide sequence: TGTGCCAGCAGTACCAGGCCTGCAACTAATGAAAAACTGTTTTTT. It encodes CASSTRPATNEKLFF.

As concerns this clone: The junction does not match germline at one end; this may be a read error. This chain links TRBV4-1 with TRBJ2-2, with D possibly matching TRBD2 (6 bases). Germline loops: CDR1 MGHRA, CDR2 YSYEKL. The CDR3 loop spans 17 amino acids. The CDR3: CASTQGGASDRTGELFF. The CDR3 DNA reads TGCGCCAGCACCCAAGGTGGGGCTAGCGATCGCACCGGGGAGCTGTTTTTT.

The J gene is TRBJ1-4, the V gene TRBV28; D is unresolved. This CDR3 region has 15 residues. Per the germline V gene, CDR1 is MDHEN and CDR2 is SYDVKM. Trimming took 6 bases from V and 5 from J, leaving 16 bases between them. The CDR3 loop is CASSLEWQANEKLFF. CDR3 in DNA: TGTGCCAGCAGCCTGGAGTGGCAGGCAAATGAAAAACTGTTTTTT.

The chain recombines TRBV11-1 with TRBJ2-5; D possibly corresponds to TRBD2 (5 bases). V was clipped by 5 bases and J by 5 bases, with 12 bases between them. This CDR3 is 13 amino acids long. Germline V gives CDR1 SGHAT, CDR2 FQDESV (reference sequence). CDR3: CASSPRERETQYF. The CDR3 DNA sequence: TGTGCCAGCAGCCCTAGGGAGAGGGAGACCCAGTACTTC. Supplemented by reference TRBV11-1 and TRBJ2-5, the full variable domain reads EAEVAQSPRYKITEKSQAVAFWCDPISGHATLYWYRQILGQGPELLVQFQDESVVDDSQLPKDRFSAERLKGVDSTLKIQPAELGDSAMYLCASSPRERETQYFGPGTRLLVL.

The chain has TRBV13 and TRBJ2-1; D remains unclear. Germline V CDR1 and CDR2: PRHDT, FYEKMQ (reference sequence). The CDR3 contains 15 residues. V lost 2 bases and J lost 7, with 15 bases in between. CDR3 nucleotide sequence: TGTGCCAGCAGCTTATGGACCCGTTATGAAAATGAGCAGTTCTTC. Residues: CASSLWTRYENEQFF.

J is TRBJ2-5 and V is TRBV4-1, with D maybe TRBD2 (6 bases). Germline lookup yields CDR1 MGHRA and CDR2 YSYEKL. Trimming shortened V by 4 bases and J by 1 base, and 10 bases separated the two germline ends. CDR3 length equals 14 residues. The chain's CDR3 is CASSLGTFQETQYF. In nucleotides, the CDR3 is TGCGCCAGCAGCCTAGGGACTTTCCAAGAGACCCAGTACTTC.

J is TRBJ2-5 and V is TRBV4-3, with a possible D match to TRBD2 (5 bases). This CDR3 has 13 amino acids. V was clipped by 1 base and J by 7 bases, with 10 bases between them. Germline V gives CDR1 LGHNA, CDR2 YSLEER. The CDR3 DNA sequence: TGCGCCAGCAGCCAAGGGACTTTAGGGACCCAGTACTTC. It encodes CASSQGTLGTQYF.

The chain couples TRBV6-5 to TRBJ1-5; no definite D call. The CDR3 runs to 14 residues. In germline, CDR1 is MNHEY, CDR2 SVGAGI. Trimming pared 6 bases from V and 0 bases from J, leaving 9 bases between. The CDR3 loop is CASRRRDSNQPQHF. The CDR3 coding sequence is TGTGCCAGCAGGAGGAGGGATAGCAATCAGCCCCAGCATTTT.

The gene calls are TRBV1 and TRBJ2-7; TRBD2, the table's D call, was not compared with the DNA. TRBV1 is shown as a pseudogene. This CDR3 contains 16 residues. CDR3 DNA: TGCACCAGCAGCCAAGCGAGCGGGATAGTCCCCTACGAGCAGTACTTC. It specifies CTSSQASGIVPYEQYF.

The sample holds a few counts of this clone. The chain couples TRBV11-1 to TRBJ1-1; possibly TRBD1 for D (6 bases). Germline V CDR1 and CDR2: SGHAT, FQDESV (reference sequence). The CDR3 contains 14 residues. V was cut by 2 bases and J by 3 bases, with 10 bases left in between. The CDR3 nucleotides are TGTGCCAGCAGCTTAAATTCAGGGGACACTGAAGCTTTCTTT. This encodes CASSLNSGDTEAFF.

The CDR3 protein is CASRGGTENTEAFF. In nucleotides, the CDR3 is TGTGCCAGCAGGGGTGGCACGGAGAACACTGAAGCTTTCTTT. This chain uses TRBV2 with TRBJ1-1; D unclear. V shed 6 bases and J shed 1 base, with 12 bases lying between them. The CDR3 runs 14 residues. Germline V gene lookup returns CDR1 SNHLY and CDR2 FYNNEI.